This entry describes one TCR beta chain. Its recognized antigen is unknown. The record has no base qualities; no much larger clone is one base away. This entry belongs to a study of cytomegalovirus exposure and HLA in healthy donors (dated by TCRdb to about 2017). In the study overall: An earlier analysis of 550 to 700 of the donors reported 250 to 350 Gb of sequence data and around 110 million unique TCR beta sequences from some 180 million T cells. Roughly 320 gigabases of sequencing data and 75 million to 85 million unique TCR sequences made up an early release that covered under 750 HLA-typed donors. Of the 398 genotyped donors, approximately 82% fell in the genetic ancestry cluster associated with self-reported Caucasian donors. The study aimed to test whether cataloging public T cell receptors could reveal signatures of past pathogen exposure. Using immunosequencing, the study profiled T cell repertoires from 640 or so subjects and related those repertoires to cytomegalovirus serostatus. A separate validation cohort of roughly 110 different subjects was used in addition to the 666-subject first cohort. To predict cytomegalovirus infection status, the study brought together high-throughput TCR immunosequencing, statistical association of individual TCRs with disease status, and machine learning. A later analysis re-analyzed previously published TCR beta repertoires from roughly 630 donors and added high-resolution HLA genotyping to study TCR occurrence patterns. Rather than drawing on any new phenotypic data, the later analysis identified candidate immune exposures from TCR beta sequences and the way those sequences occurred across donors. An earlier analysis of 587 of the donors used high-throughput TCR beta sequencing to judge whether each TCR beta V gene segment behaved as functional or pseudogenic. Alongside the repertoire data, information on donor age, sex, ethnicity and CMV serostatus was compiled. In a later genetic analysis, genome-wide SNP genotypes for 398 of the 666 donors were used, and that subset was treated as a discovery cohort. All discovery cohort repertoires had been generated on a single sequencing platform. Both class I and class II loci were covered by HLA typing, at four-digit resolution. Typing coverage varied by locus: about 629-630 donors for A, B, C, DRB1 and DQB1; around 560 for DQA1; over 600 for DPA1; approximately 490 for DPB1. A handful of DR-DQ haplotypes were treated as single units for association and clustering because of strong linkage in the cohort. Among about 400 genotyped donors of the cohort, an average of approximately 200,000 unique TCR beta nucleotide sequences was sequenced per donor, of which 15% to 20% were non-productive. What the authors observed across the whole study: In a later analysis, most CMV-associated TCR beta chains were found to appear HLA-restricted, with HLA associations seemingly driven largely by CMV exposure. The study listed 170 or so TCR beta chains as associated with cytomegalovirus. In both the original and validation cohorts, the classifier was reported to diagnose cytomegalovirus status with high specificity and sensitivity. In an earlier analysis of 587 of the donors, most TCR beta V segments were observed in productive rearrangements about 90% or about 30% of the time, broadly matching IMGT annotations. The 87-base-pair reads could not distinguish some IMGT-functional V segments, including TRBV6-2 and TRBV6-3, so those segments were excluded. Most TCR sequences were observed very rarely across donors, whereas some public TCRs were present in many individuals. CMV serostatus was the only immune exposure information available for the cohort. The sequencing pipeline was judged likely to have produced a cluster of highly shared sequence variants as a technical artifact. Compared with the roughly 700-donor mean, donors in an Asian-associated ancestry cluster had fewer N-insertions in productive TCRs, according to a later genetic analysis. HLA typing was unavailable for some donors at each locus, so association tests used only the typed subset. Correlated functional status among segregating V segments might be attributable to linkage disequilibrium, but an unknown experimental factor could not be ruled out. In vitro tests confirmed that a few of the cytomegalovirus-associated TCR beta chains recognize cytomegalovirus antigens. The authors suggested that the approach could potentially be generalized to other disease states and immunological phenotypes. Only TCR beta chains were sequenced in this cohort, and the absence of alpha or paired-chain data limited detectable features. Roughly uniform sequencing depth across donors was assumed in presence/absence analyses, although this assumption may not hold. A later analysis found that TCR association rates varied across HLA loci, with DRB1 alleles showing the most associated TCRs and HLA-C alleles the fewest. Over 15 rarely observed V segments, including chromosome 9 orphons, were excluded from the earlier analysis of approximately 600 of the donors because counts were too low. Specific HLA alleles were associated with 18,000 or so TCR beta sequences at a false discovery rate of 0.05 in a later analysis. Compared with equally common non-associated chains, HLA-associated TCR beta chains in a later analysis were more clonally expanded and had lower generation probabilities. A further reported finding was that TCR beta sequences accurately predicted the HLA-A and HLA-B alleles for most subjects in the first cohort. Assigning TCR associations to individual alleles was difficult when HLA alleles, especially DR and DQ, strongly co-occurred. In a later analysis, several top co-occurrence clusters were reported to appear linked to parvovirus B19, influenza, CMV and Epstein-Barr virus. V-gene and J-gene trimming of TCR beta chains was associated with a missense DCLRE1C variant in a later genetic analysis, and the association was replicated in an independent cohort.

V is cut back by 6 bases and J by 4 bases, with 8 bases in the junction unmatched. The CDR3 runs 14 amino acids, cysteine and phenylalanine included. Only CDR3 DNA is held: 42 bases, read in frame from base 1. The germline V gene encodes CDR1 MNHEY and CDR2 SMNVEV (reference sequence). Library preparation employed the immunoSEQ multiplex PCR assay. The multiplex PCR relied on a mix of 60 forward primers for TCR Vbeta segments and 13 reverse primers for TCR Jbeta segments. The CDR3 region of rearranged TCR beta genes was amplified from genomic DNA by a multiplex PCR assay. On the Illumina HiSeq System, the amplified TCR beta libraries were sequenced as 87-base-pair reads. The original methods were these. In a later analysis, around 80 million unique TCR beta chains were counted across the 650 to 700 repertoires, and roughly 10 million of these chains were shared by at least two donors. To remove PCR and sequencing errors, raw reads were error-corrected and collapsed into unique sequences using a nearest-neighbor algorithm that merged closely related sequences. Alignment of CDR3 sequences to IMGT reference sequences was used to assign V, D and J gene segments. For a sequence to be retained, at least a six-nucleotide match to both a V gene segment and a J gene segment was required. Rearrangements were called productive when the CDR3 lacked stop codons and stayed in frame with V and J; all others were non-productive. CDR3 was defined according to IMGT convention as the region running from the second conserved V-encoded cysteine to the conserved J-encoded phenylalanine. Sequences without an unambiguous match to a single V gene segment were excluded from the earlier analysis of about 600 of the donors. An earlier analysis of several hundred of the donors called V segments functional above 56.7% productive rearrangements and segregating when the between-donor standard deviation exceeded 5%. A statistical classification framework was built for diagnosing cytomegalovirus status from the catalog of TCR beta chain sequences. V and J gene assignment, in a later analysis, came from comparing TCR nucleotide sequences with IMGT/GENE-DB human TR gene sequences. Using the TCRdist pipeline, a later analysis assigned CDR3 sequences along with most-parsimonious VDJ recombination scenarios. In a later analysis, each TCR beta chain was defined by its CDR3 amino acid sequence together with its V-gene family, and reads without a unique V-gene family were excluded. As a way to deal with suspected cross-contamination and a sequencing artifact, a later analysis dropped 450 to 600 nucleotide sequences that were highly shared and had low generation probability. For each public chain, a later analysis derived a clonal expansion index from normalized ranks of inferred template counts within each repertoire. Generation probabilities in a later analysis came from a VDJ recombination model fitted to out-of-frame rearrangements, and those results were checked against IGoR. A later analysis scored TCR-TCR, TCR-HLA and TCR-CMV co-occurrence with hypergeometric tests, applying a repertoire-size bias correction to TCR pairs. In a later analysis, false discovery rates were estimated by permuting HLA or CMV assignments 20 times. A later analysis grouped co-occurring TCRs with DBSCAN, adding TCRdist sequence similarity when clustering within HLA-allele-positive subsets. For co-occurrence clustering, repertoires with fewer than 30,000 or more than 120,000 public chains were excluded, along with roughly 5 repertoires with anomalous nucleotide sharing. Here the immuneACCESS table is served through TCRdb, limited to in-frame sequences with V and J called. Missing clones are a known gap in these copies; in checked studies unresolved V genes cover under half, and the rest lacks a known reason. The DNA was the basis for D and trimming; V, J and clone size are from that table. The sample has about 190,000 clones on record, around 75% of them singletons. The ten largest clones take up less than 4% of the sample.

The cohort was made up of 500 to 800 healthy bone marrow donors. Cohort members were all nominally healthy when sampled, although unrecorded immune exposures were likely present. The donor tested CMV seropositive, placing the donor among the 289 seropositive members of the cohort. Each donor provided a peripheral blood sample, and peripheral blood mononuclear cells were used for TCR beta sequencing. The Qiagen DNeasy Blood Extraction Kit was used to extract genomic DNA from the blood cell samples. This sequence uses TRBV27 and TRBJ2-7; 8 junctional bases match TRBD2. The sample taken for sequencing was PBMCs. This TCR came from a woman aged 25 to 45 in good health and CMV-seropositive. The nucleotides are TGTGCCAGCAGCCTTGGACTAGCCACATACGAGCAGTACTTC. It translates to CASSLGLATYEQYF.